Following are 30 T cell receptor beta chains from one sample sequenced in a study of cytomegalovirus exposure and HLA in healthy donors. PCR involved 60 Vbeta and 13 Jbeta primers. Method: immunoSEQ multiplex PCR; TCRdb's copy keeps in-frame clones and lacks some. The sample holds some 51,000 clones. Sequenced: PBMCs. Receptor source: a man aged 35-49 years in good health and CMV-seropositive.

The chain employs TRBV29-1 and TRBJ2-3; 9 bases map to TRBD2. This CDR3 is 14 amino acids long. V shed 7 bases, J shed 2 bases, and the junction held 7 bases outside the gene matches. CDR1 and CDR2 (germline): SQVTM, ANQGSEA. As DNA, the CDR3 is TGCAGCGCCGCGCTAGCGGGGAACACAGATACGCAGTATTTT. This codes for CSAALAGNTDTQYF.

The chain has TRBV28 and TRBJ2-5; TRBD1 matches 7 bases. CDR1 and CDR2 (germline): MDHEN, SYDVKM. The CDR3 totals 14 residues. V was clipped by 10 bases and J by 3 bases; unmatched bases: 11. The CDR3 DNA reads TGTGCCATCAAACCAACAGGGGCCAAAGAGACCCAGTACTTC. Encoded protein: CAIKPTGAKETQYF.

The chain joins TRBV19 to TRBJ2-2, with 7 bases lining up with TRBD2. Trimming removed 4 bases from V and 6 bases from J; junction bases left unmatched: 8. The CDR3 has 15 amino acids. Germline V CDR1 and CDR2: LNHDA, SQIVND (reference sequence). The CDR3 is CASSSWTRSPGELFF. CDR3 nucleotides: TGTGCCAGTAGTAGCTGGACTAGAAGTCCCGGGGAGCTGTTTTTT. The whole variable domain, remainder taken from reference TRBV19 and TRBJ2-2, is DGGITQSPKYLFRKEGQNVTLSCEQNLNHDAMYWYRQDPGQGLRLIYYSQIVNDFQKGDIAEGYSVSREKKESFPLTVTSAQKNPTAFYLCASSSWTRSPGELFFGEGSRLTVL.

The gene calls are TRBV30 and TRBJ2-1, with D perhaps TRBD1 (5 bases). Germline V CDR1 and CDR2: GTSNPN, SVGIG (reference sequence). The CDR3 runs 11 residues. V was trimmed by 3 bases and J by 9 bases, leaving 9 bases between them. CDR3 DNA: TGTGCCTGGAGGCTGGGGCTTGAGCAGTTCTTC. It yields the protein CAWRLGLEQFF.

This chain links TRBV9 with TRBJ2-3; no reliable D call. Trimming removed 4 bases from V and 6 bases from J, with 24 bases in between. Looked up from germline, CDR1 is SGDLS and CDR2 is YYNGEE. The CDR3 has 17 residues. The CDR3: CASSPSLKMDPRDTQYF. The CDR3 region has the DNA TGTGCCAGCAGCCCCTCACTCAAAATGGATCCGCGGGATACGCAGTATTTT.

The chain carries TRBV11-1 and TRBJ2-7; D possibly corresponds to TRBD2 (7 bases). This CDR3 has 13 residues. Germline-derived CDR1 and CDR2 are SGHAT and FQDESV (reference sequence). V was trimmed by 1 base and J by 7 bases, leaving 11 bases between them. The CDR3 is CASSLVQGGEQYF. In nucleotides, the CDR3 is TGTGCCAGCAGCTTAGTACAGGGAGGGGAGCAGTACTTC.

The V gene is TRBV27, the J gene TRBJ2-1, with D perhaps matching TRBD2 (6 bases). V was cut by 0 bases and J by 9 bases, with 18 bases left in between. This CDR3 has 16 residues. Germline lookup yields CDR1 MNHEY and CDR2 SMNVEV (reference sequence). CDR3 loop: CASSLSGGPGFLEQFF. The DNA for the CDR3 is TGTGCCAGCAGTTTATCGGGGGGTCCCGGGTTTCTTGAGCAGTTCTTC.

This chain links TRBV9 with TRBJ2-1; D possibly corresponds to TRBD2 (6 bases). There are 13 residues in the CDR3. Germline V CDR1 and CDR2: SGDLS, YYNGEE. Between the trimmed V and J ends, which lost 3 bases and 5 bases, there was a span of 9 bases. DNA of the CDR3: TGTGCCAGCAGCGGGAGGGTTAACAATGAGCAGTTCTTC. Translating gives CASSGRVNNEQFF.

The rearrangement joins TRBV7-6 to TRBJ1-5, with a tentative D call TRBD1 (5 bases). Trimming took 0 bases from V and 7 from J, leaving 13 bases between them. The CDR3 contains 15 residues. Germline CDR1 and CDR2: SGHVS and FNYEAQ. CDR3 DNA sequence: TGTGCCAGCAGCTTAGCCCCAGGGTGGTCGCAGCCCCAGCATTTT. Its translation: CASSLAPGWSQPQHF.

The V and J genes are TRBV15 and TRBJ2-7, with unresolved D. V gave up 0 bases and J gave up 2 bases, with 11 bases separating them. CDR1 is LNHNV, CDR2 YYDKDF, per germline (reference sequence). The CDR3 consists of 15 residues. CDR3 sequence: CATSRDRPATYEQYF. The CDR3, as DNA: TGTGCCACCAGCAGAGATCGTCCCGCGACCTACGAGCAGTACTTC.

The chain is built from TRBV19 and TRBJ2-1; 8 bases are shared with TRBD1. This CDR3 contains 14 residues. V lost 7 bases to trimming and J lost 7 bases; unmatched junction nucleotides: 9. Germline-derived CDR1 and CDR2 are LNHDA and SQIVND (reference sequence). The CDR3 reads CASTPSRGLNEQFF. DNA for the CDR3: TGTGCCAGTACCCCCAGCAGGGGGCTAAATGAGCAGTTCTTC.

The chain joins TRBV6-5 to TRBJ2-4, with a weak D call TRBD1 (5 bases). This CDR3 contains 14 residues. Per germline, CDR1 MNHEY and CDR2 SVGAGI. V shed 0 bases and J shed 5 bases, with 8 bases lying between them. The chain's CDR3 is CASSYSRAQNIQYF. As DNA, the CDR3 is TGTGCCAGCAGTTACTCCAGGGCCCAAAACATTCAGTACTTC.

The rearrangement uses TRBV7-3 and TRBJ2-1; 10 nucleotides agree with TRBD1. CDR1 and CDR2 from the germline V gene are SGHTA and FQGTGA. The CDR3 spans 13 residues. Germline trimming cut 5 bases from V and 9 bases from J; bases unmatched to any gene: 4. Here the CDR3 reads CASSPGQGFEQFF. The CDR3 DNA reads TGTGCCAGCAGCCCGGGACAGGGGTTTGAGCAGTTCTTC.

This clone is identified as large (0.1 to 1%) from frequency. Distinct nucleotide sequences in the sample also encode this CDR3. This rearrangement joins TRBV9 to TRBJ2-3; D not resolved. V was cut by 4 bases and J by 1 base, with 13 bases left in between. Germline CDR1 and CDR2: SGDLS and YYNGEE. This CDR3 spans 15 amino acids. The CDR3 DNA reads as TGTGCCAGCAGCCCCGCGTATCCCCGCACAGATACGCAGTATTTT. Translated, it gives CASSPAYPRTDTQYF.

This chain uses TRBV7-2 with TRBJ2-7, with D tentatively TRBD1 (6 bases). Germline values: CDR1 SGHTA, CDR2 FQGNSA. V was trimmed by 6 bases and J by 5 bases, leaving 20 bases between them. The CDR3 covers 15 residues. The CDR3 sequence is CASSHNWGQINEQYF. The CDR3, as DNA: TGTGCCAGCAGTCATAATTGGGGGCAGATCAACGAGCAGTACTTC.

J is TRBJ1-1 and V is TRBV11-2; D remains unclear. CDR1 and CDR2 (germline): SGHAT, FQNNGV. Trimming pared 5 bases from V and 1 base from J, leaving 5 bases between. The CDR3 spans 12 residues. CDR3 DNA sequence: TGTGCCAGCAGCCCCCGGAACACTGAAGCTTTCTTT. The encoded protein is CASSPRNTEAFF. Together with reference TRBV11-2 and TRBJ1-1, the CDR3 gives the full variable domain: EAGVAQSPRYKIIEKRQSVAFWCNPISGHATLYWYQQILGQGPKLLIQFQNNGVVDDSQLPKDRFSAERLKGVDSTLKIQPAKLEDSAVYLCASSPRNTEAFFGQGTRLTVV.

CDR3 nucleotides: TGCAGTGTAGCGGGAGCCAATGAGCAGTTCTTC. The encoded protein is CSVAGANEQFF. The chain carries TRBV20-1 and TRBJ2-1, with 9 nucleotides matching TRBD2. The CDR3 covers 11 residues. Germline V lookup: CDR1 DFQATT, CDR2 SNEGSKA (reference sequence). The ends lost 7 bases at V and 6 bases at J; junction bases unmatched: 1.

The rearrangement links TRBV27 to TRBJ1-2; D unresolved. The CDR3 covers 13 residues. Trimming pared 0 bases from V and 4 bases from J, leaving 6 bases between. Germline CDR1 reads MNHEY; CDR2 reads SMNVEV (reference sequence). The CDR3 is CASSLSPFYGYTF. The CDR3 DNA is TGTGCCAGCAGTTTATCCCCTTTCTATGGCTACACCTTC.

The chain is built from TRBV11-3 and TRBJ2-3, with 7 bases lining up with TRBD1. The CDR3 runs 16 residues. Unmatched junction bases numbered 10, after V lost 5 bases and J lost 2 bases. Looked up from germline, CDR1 is SGHNT and CDR2 is YENEEA. The CDR3 reads CASSQRQGPFTDTQYF. The CDR3 DNA is TGTGCCAGCAGCCAGAGACAGGGCCCTTTCACAGATACGCAGTATTTT. The variable domain in full, completed from reference TRBV11-3 and TRBJ2-3, reads EAGVVQSPRYKIIEKKQPVAFWCNPISGHNTLYWYLQNLGQGPELLIRYENEEAVDDSQLPKDRFSAERLKGVDSTLKIQPAELGDSAVYLCASSQRQGPFTDTQYFGPGTRLTVL.

The chain employs TRBV4-2 and TRBJ2-7; 11 nucleotides align to TRBD1. J was trimmed by 4 bases and V by 0 bases; bases with no gene match: 5. The CDR3 is 16 residues long. CDR1 is LGHNA and CDR2 is YNFKEQ in the germline V gene. CDR3 nucleotide sequence: TGTGCCAGCAGCCAAGATGGGGGACAGGGGGTTTACGAGCAGTACTTC. Its translation: CASSQDGGQGVYEQYF.

This rearrangement joins TRBV10-3 to TRBJ2-7; 8 positions match TRBD2. CDR1 and CDR2 (germline): ENHRY, SYGVKD. CDR3 length: 16 residues. V lost 2 bases to trimming and J lost 8 bases; unmatched junction nucleotides: 14. The CDR3 bases are TGTGCCATCAGTGAGAAGGCTAGCGGGCCTGTGGGACAGCAGTACTTC. Translating it yields CAISEKASGPVGQQYF.

This rearrangement joins TRBV30 to TRBJ2-2; 8 positions agree with TRBD1. The V and J ends lost 8 bases and 6 bases, in that order; junction bases with no gene match: 11. The CDR3 has 14 amino acids. Germline values: CDR1 GTSNPN, CDR2 SVGIG (reference sequence). CDR3 loop: CAGSTGGGSGELFF. The CDR3 region has the DNA TGTGCCGGTTCAACAGGGGGTGGGTCCGGGGAGCTGTTTTTT.

The rearrangement uses TRBV6-6 and TRBJ2-7, with D maybe TRBD2 (6 bases). CDR1 is MNHNY, CDR2 SVGAGI, per germline (reference sequence). This CDR3 comprises 14 residues. Between the trimmed V and J ends, which lost 10 bases and 4 bases, there was a span of 20 bases. This CDR3 is CATTVESGPYEQYF. DNA of the CDR3: TGTGCCACCACTGTAGAGAGCGGGCCTTACGAGCAGTACTTC.

V gene TRBV27 combines with J gene TRBJ2-3, with TRBD2 as a possible D gene (5 bases). The CDR3 spans 14 residues. In germline, CDR1 is MNHEY, CDR2 SMNVEV (reference sequence). Trimming removed 2 bases at V and 7 bases at J, with 13 bases between. The CDR3 protein is CASSLEGVWNTQYF. CDR3 nucleotides: TGTGCCAGCAGTTTAGAGGGCGTTTGGAATACGCAGTATTTT.

The rearrangement uses TRBV27 and TRBJ2-5, with TRBD2 matching over 10 bases. Germline V CDR1 and CDR2: MNHEY, SMNVEV (reference sequence). Trimming cost V 6 bases and J 0 bases; bases outside gene matches: 7. The CDR3 has 16 amino acids. CDR3 in DNA: TGTGCCAGCAGAGAGCTAGCGGGAGTCGACCAAGAGACCCAGTACTTC. Translating it yields CASRELAGVDQETQYF.

The V and J genes are TRBV7-9 and TRBJ1-4, with D possibly TRBD1 on 5 matching bases. This CDR3 comprises 15 residues. The germline V gene has CDR1 SEHNR and CDR2 FQNEAQ (reference sequence). Trimming removed 5 bases at V and 0 bases at J, with 10 bases between. This CDR3 reads CASSPPGTTNEKLFF. The CDR3 DNA sequence: TGTGCCAGCAGCCCCCCAGGGACAACTAATGAAAAACTGTTTTTT. The whole variable domain, remainder taken from reference TRBV7-9 and TRBJ1-4, is DTGVSQNPRHKITKRGQNVTFRCDPISEHNRLYWYRQTLGQGPEFLTYFQNEAQLEKSRLLSDRFSAERPKGSFSTLEIQRTEQGDSAMYLCASSPPGTTNEKLFFGSGTQLSVL.

The rearrangement joins TRBV10-3 to TRBJ1-3; TRBD1 agrees at 8 bases. The germline V gene encodes CDR1 ENHRY and CDR2 SYGVKD. V dropped 2 bases and J dropped 4; count of bases not matched to a gene: 1. This CDR3 contains 14 residues. The CDR3, as DNA: TGTGCCATCAGTGAGAGGACAGGGGGAAACACCATATATTTT. This encodes CAISERTGGNTIYF.

The genes are TRBV19 and TRBJ2-2; TRBD1 matches at 10 bases. The CDR3 sequence is 14 residues long. With V trimmed by 6 bases and J by 3 bases, 1 base remained unmatched. Germline CDR1 is LNHDA and CDR2 is SQIVND (reference sequence). DNA for the CDR3: TGTGCCAGTAGGACAGGGGGCTACACCGGGGAGCTGTTTTTT. Its protein product is CASRTGGYTGELFF.

The chain joins TRBV2 to TRBJ2-5; TRBD2 matches at 11 bases. With V trimmed by 0 bases and J by 6 bases, 9 bases remained unmatched. The germline CDR1 and CDR2 sequences are SNHLY and FYNNEI. The CDR3 loop spans 17 amino acids. The CDR3 DNA follows: TGTGCCAGCAGTGAAGCGCCTCGGCTAGCGGGGGGTAAGACCCAGTACTTC. It specifies CASSEAPRLAGGKTQYF.

The gene calls are TRBV21-1 and TRBJ1-2; TRBD1 reflects the table's D call only, with no check against the DNA. TRBV21-1 is reported as a pseudogene. The length of the CDR3 is 13 residues. CDR3 loop: CASSAEGGAGYTF. The CDR3 DNA reads TGTGCCAGCAGCGCCGAAGGGGGCGCGGGCTACACCTTC.